This T cell receptor beta chain comes out of a study of blood T cell repertoires in COVID-19. Sequencing was performed with immunoSEQ multiplex PCR; in TCRdb, only in-frame clones are kept and a portion is missing. The sample shows some 110,000 clones, less than 80% of them seen only once. The sequence was obtained from a man older than 75 with COVID-19, enrolled during active disease. The sample was peripheral blood.

CDR3 sequence reads: CASSLGLATREQYF. DNA of the CDR3: TGCGCCAGCAGCTTAGGACTAGCGACGAGAGAGCAGTACTTC. The V call is TRBV5-1, the J call TRBJ2-7; 9 bases are a match to TRBD2. J was trimmed by 7 bases and V by 2 bases; bases with no gene match: 7. Germline CDR1 SGHRS, CDR2 YFSETQ. The CDR3 runs to 14 residues.